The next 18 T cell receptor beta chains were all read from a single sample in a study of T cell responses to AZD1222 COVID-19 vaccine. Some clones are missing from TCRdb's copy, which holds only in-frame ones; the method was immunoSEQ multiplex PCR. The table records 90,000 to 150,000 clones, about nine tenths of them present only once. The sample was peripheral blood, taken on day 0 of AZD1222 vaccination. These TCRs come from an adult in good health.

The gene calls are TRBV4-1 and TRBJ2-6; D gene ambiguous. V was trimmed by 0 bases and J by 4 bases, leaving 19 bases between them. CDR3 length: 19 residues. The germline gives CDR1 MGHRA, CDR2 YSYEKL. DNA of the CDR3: TGCGCCAGCAGCCAAGAGATTACTTCAGCGCGCGTGGGGGCCAACGTCCTGACTTTC. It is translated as CASSQEITSARVGANVLTF.

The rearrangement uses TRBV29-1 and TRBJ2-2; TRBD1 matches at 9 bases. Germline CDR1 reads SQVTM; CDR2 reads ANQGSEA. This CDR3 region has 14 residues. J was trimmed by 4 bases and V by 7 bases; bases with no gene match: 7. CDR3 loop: CSASQGAGTGELFF. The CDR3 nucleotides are TGCAGCGCCTCACAGGGGGCTGGCACCGGGGAGCTGTTTTTT.

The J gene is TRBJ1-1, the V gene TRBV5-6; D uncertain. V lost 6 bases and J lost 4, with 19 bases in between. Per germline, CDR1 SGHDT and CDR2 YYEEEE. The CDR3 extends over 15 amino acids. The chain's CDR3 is CASTLGPGRITEAFF. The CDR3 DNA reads TGTGCCAGCACCCTTGGACCCGGGCGGATCACTGAAGCTTTCTTT.

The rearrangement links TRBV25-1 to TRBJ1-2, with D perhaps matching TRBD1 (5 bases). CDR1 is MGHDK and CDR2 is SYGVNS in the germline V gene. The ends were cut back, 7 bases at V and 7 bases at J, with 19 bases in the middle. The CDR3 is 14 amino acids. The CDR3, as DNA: TGTGCCAGCACCCAGGGCGAAGGTCGGGCTGGCTACACCTTC. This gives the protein CASTQGEGRAGYTF.

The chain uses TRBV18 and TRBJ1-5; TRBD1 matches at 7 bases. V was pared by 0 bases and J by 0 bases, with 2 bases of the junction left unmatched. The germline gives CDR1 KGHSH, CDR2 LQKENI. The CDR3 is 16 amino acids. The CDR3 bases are TGTGCCAGCTCACCACCGGGACAGCTTAGCAATCAGCCCCAGCATTTT. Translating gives CASSPPGQLSNQPQHF.

CDR3 protein: CASSFFRANTGELFF. In DNA, the CDR3 is TGTGCCAGCAGTTTTTTCAGGGCCAACACCGGGGAGCTGTTTTTT. The genes are TRBV27 and TRBJ2-2; D possibly corresponds to TRBD1 (5 bases). The CDR3 totals 15 residues. Germline V gene sequence: CDR1 MNHEY, CDR2 SMNVEV (reference sequence). Trimming took off 3 bases at V and 2 bases at J, with 10 bases between the two ends.

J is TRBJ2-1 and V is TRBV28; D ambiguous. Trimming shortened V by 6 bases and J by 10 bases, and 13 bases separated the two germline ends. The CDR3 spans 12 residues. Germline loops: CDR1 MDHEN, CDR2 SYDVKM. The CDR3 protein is CASSSVEVEQFF. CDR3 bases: TGTGCCAGCAGCTCCGTTGAGGTGGAGCAGTTCTTC.

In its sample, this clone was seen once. CDR3 residues: CASSFTKNTEAFF. CDR3 nucleotide sequence: TGTGCCAGCAGTTTTACAAAAAACACTGAAGCTTTCTTT. The rearrangement uses TRBV6-5 and TRBJ1-1; no clear D. The CDR3 has 13 amino acids. The germline V gene has CDR1 MNHEY and CDR2 SVGAGI. V was clipped by 4 bases and J by 2 bases, with 8 bases between them.

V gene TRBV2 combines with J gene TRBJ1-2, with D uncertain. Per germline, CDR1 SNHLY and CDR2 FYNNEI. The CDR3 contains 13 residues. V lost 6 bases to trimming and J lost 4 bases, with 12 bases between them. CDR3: CASRADGLYGYTF. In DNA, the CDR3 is TGTGCCAGCAGGGCAGACGGCCTCTATGGCTACACCTTC.

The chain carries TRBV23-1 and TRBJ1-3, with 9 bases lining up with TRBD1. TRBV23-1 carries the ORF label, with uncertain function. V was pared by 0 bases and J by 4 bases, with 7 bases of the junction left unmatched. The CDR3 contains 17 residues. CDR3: CASSQSPRTGAGNTIYF. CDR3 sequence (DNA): TGCGCCAGCAGTCAATCTCCACGGACAGGGGCCGGAAACACCATATATTTT.

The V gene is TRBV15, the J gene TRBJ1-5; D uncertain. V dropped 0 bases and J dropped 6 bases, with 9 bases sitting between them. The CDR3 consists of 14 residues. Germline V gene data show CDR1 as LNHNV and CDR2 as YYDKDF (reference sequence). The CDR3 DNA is TGTGCCACCAGCAGAGATCTGATGGGTCAGCCCCAGCATTTT. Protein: CATSRDLMGQPQHF.

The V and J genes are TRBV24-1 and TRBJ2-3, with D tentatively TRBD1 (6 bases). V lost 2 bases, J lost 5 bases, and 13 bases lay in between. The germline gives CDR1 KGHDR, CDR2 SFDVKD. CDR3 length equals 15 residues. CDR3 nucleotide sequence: TGTGCCACCAGTGATTCTACAGGGTGGAGAGATACGCAGTATTTT. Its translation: CATSDSTGWRDTQYF.

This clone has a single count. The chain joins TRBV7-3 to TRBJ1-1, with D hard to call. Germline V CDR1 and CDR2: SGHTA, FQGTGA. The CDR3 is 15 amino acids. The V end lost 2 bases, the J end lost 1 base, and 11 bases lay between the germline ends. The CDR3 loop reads CASSLEAAGNTEAFF. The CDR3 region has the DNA TGTGCCAGCAGCTTAGAGGCAGCCGGGAACACTGAAGCTTTCTTT. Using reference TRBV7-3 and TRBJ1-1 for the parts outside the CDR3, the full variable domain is GAGVSQTPSNKVTEKGKYVELRCDPISGHTALYWYRQSLGQGPEFLIYFQGTGAADDSGLPNDRFFAVRPEGSVSTLKIQRTERGDSAVYLCASSLEAAGNTEAFFGQGTRLTVV.

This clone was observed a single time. The CDR3 here is CASSSLGGAYEQYF. CDR3 DNA sequence: TGCGCCAGCAGTTCCCTCGGCGGGGCCTACGAGCAGTACTTC. This rearrangement joins TRBV10-2 to TRBJ2-7, with D perhaps matching TRBD2 (6 bases). The germline V and J ends were trimmed by 5 bases and 2 bases, with 13 bases remaining between them. CDR3 length: 14 residues. Germline CDR1 is WSHSY and CDR2 is SAAADI.

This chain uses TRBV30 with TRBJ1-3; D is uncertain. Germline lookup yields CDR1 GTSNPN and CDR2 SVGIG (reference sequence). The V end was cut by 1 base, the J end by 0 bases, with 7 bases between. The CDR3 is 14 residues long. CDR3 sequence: CAWSGGPSGNTIYF. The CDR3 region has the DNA TGTGCCTGGAGTGGCGGACCCTCTGGAAACACCATATATTTT. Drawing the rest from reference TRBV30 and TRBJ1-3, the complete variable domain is SQTIHQWPATLVQPVGSPLSLECTVEGTSNPNLYWYRQAAGRGLQLLFYSVGIGQISSEVPQNLSASRPQDRQFILSSKKLLLSDSGFYLCAWSGGPSGNTIYFGEGSWLTVV.

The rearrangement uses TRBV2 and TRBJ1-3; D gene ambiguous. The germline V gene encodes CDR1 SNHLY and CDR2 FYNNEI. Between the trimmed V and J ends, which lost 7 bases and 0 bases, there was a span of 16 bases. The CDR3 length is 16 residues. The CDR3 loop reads CASTLEGLSSGNTIYF. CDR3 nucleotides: TGTGCCAGCACCCTCGAGGGCTTGAGCTCTGGAAACACCATATATTTT.

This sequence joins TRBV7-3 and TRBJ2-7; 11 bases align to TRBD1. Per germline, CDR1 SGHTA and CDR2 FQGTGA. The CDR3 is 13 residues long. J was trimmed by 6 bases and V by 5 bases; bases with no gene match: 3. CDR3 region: CASSPGTGGEQYF. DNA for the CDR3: TGTGCCAGCAGCCCCGGGACAGGGGGCGAGCAGTACTTC. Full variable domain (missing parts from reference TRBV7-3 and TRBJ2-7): GAGVSQTPSNKVTEKGKYVELRCDPISGHTALYWYRQSLGQGPEFLIYFQGTGAADDSGLPNDRFFAVRPEGSVSTLKIQRTERGDSAVYLCASSPGTGGEQYFGPGTRLTVT.

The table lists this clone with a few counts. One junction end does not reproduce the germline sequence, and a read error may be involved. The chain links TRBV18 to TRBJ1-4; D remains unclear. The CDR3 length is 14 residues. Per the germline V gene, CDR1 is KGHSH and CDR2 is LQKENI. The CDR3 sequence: CASSPQQTNEKLFF. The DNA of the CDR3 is TGTGCCAGCTCGCCACAGCAAACTAATGAAAAACTGTTTTTT.